This T cell receptor beta chain was identified during a study of T cells expressing NK-cell markers. About the study: Sorted CD3+CD56+NKG2C+, CD3+CD56+NKG2C- and CD3+CD56-NKG2C+ T cells supplied TCR beta repertoires. HCMV serostatus: seven of eight sequenced donors positive, one negative. Findings and limits, study-wide: For six donors, the dominant NKG2C+ clonotypes made up roughly 1.0-7.0% of their CD8+ T cells.

The germline gives CDR1 LNHNV, CDR2 YYDKDF (reference sequence). The CDR3 is 16 residues long. As regards this clonotype: As yet, its antigen is unknown.

Following a re-call of the 5' RACE reads, TCRdb has one entry per CDR3 protein and lacks DNA. The repertoire shows thousands of distinct CDR3 sequences; the top ten hold roughly 60%. The chain combines TRBV15 with TRBJ2-2; TCRdb's D call, TRBD1, is unchecked because there is no DNA. This clonotype was obtained from a man aged 18 to 69 in good health. Material for sequencing was blood T cells: a sorted CD56 or NKG2C T cell subset, CD4+ or CD8+ T cells, or bulk PBMC T cells (not recorded which). The CDR3 protein is CATSRGAGENTGELFF.